The 32 T cell receptor beta chains listed next were all sequenced from one sample in a study of control samples from healthy donors and cancer patients. The table came from immunoSEQ multiplex PCR; TCRdb's copy has only in-frame clones and leaves some out. This sample has 55,000 to 75,000 clones; approximately 87% occur once, and the top ten carry 2% to 2.5%. Sequencing used PBMCs. The source of these receptors is a woman aged 45-65 years with head and neck cancer.

J is TRBJ2-3 and V is TRBV7-2, with 11 bases matching TRBD2. The germline CDR1 and CDR2 sequences are SGHTA and FQGNSA. The CDR3 has 15 amino acids. After removal of 0 bases from V and 7 bases from J, the junction contained 3 bases not matched to a gene. The CDR3 protein is CASSLASGGAYTQYF. The CDR3 nucleotides are TGTGCCAGCAGCTTAGCTAGCGGGGGGGCGTATACGCAGTATTTT.

The V call is TRBV5-1, the J call TRBJ2-7; D gene ambiguous. Trimming took off 0 bases at V and 9 bases at J, with 13 bases between the two ends. CDR3 length: 13 amino acids. CDR1 SGHRS and CDR2 YFSETQ come from the germline V gene. The CDR3 DNA reads as TGCGCCAGCAGCTTGGATCAGTTGAACGGGCAGTACTTC. Encoded protein: CASSLDQLNGQYF.

Here the CDR3 reads CASSDGGNEQYF. The DNA for the CDR3 is TGTGCCAGCAGTGACGGGGGTAACGAGCAGTACTTC. The J gene is TRBJ2-7, the V gene TRBV6-1, with TRBD2 as a possible D gene (6 bases). Trimming cost V 3 bases and J 5 bases, with 8 bases left between them. Germline V CDR1 and CDR2: MNHNS, SASEGT. The CDR3 runs 12 residues.

This rearrangement joins TRBV3-1 (or the pseudogene TRBV3-2) to TRBJ2-1; 10 positions match TRBD2. The J segment lost 4 bases and the V segment lost 4 bases, leaving 4 bases of the junction unmatched. This CDR3 contains 15 residues. Germline CDR1 reads LGHDT; CDR2 reads YNNKEL (reference sequence). The CDR3 spells CASSLSGGAYNEQFF. The CDR3 DNA follows: TGTGCCAGCAGCCTCAGCGGGGGGGCTTACAATGAGCAGTTCTTC.

The V gene is TRBV29-1, the J gene TRBJ1-2, with unresolved D. Trimming removed 0 bases at V and 3 bases at J, with 5 bases between. CDR3 length: 12 residues. The germline V gene has CDR1 SQVTM and CDR2 ANQGSEA. CDR3 residues: CSVEDPYYGYTF. The CDR3 DNA follows: TGCAGCGTTGAAGATCCTTACTATGGCTACACCTTC.

This rearrangement joins TRBV19 to TRBJ1-1; D gene unclear. V lost 7 bases to trimming and J lost 4 bases, with 13 bases between them. The CDR3 runs to 13 residues. Per germline, CDR1 LNHDA and CDR2 SQIVND (reference sequence). Written as DNA, the CDR3 is TGTGCCAGTAATCACAGACGAGGCACTGAAGCTTTCTTT. It translates to CASNHRRGTEAFF.

The chain joins TRBV28 to TRBJ1-2; D may be TRBD1 (5 bases). The V and J ends lost 3 bases and 8 bases respectively, with 10 bases between them. CDR1 MDHEN and CDR2 SYDVKM come from the germline V gene. The CDR3 runs to 12 residues. CDR3 nucleotides: TGTGCCAGCAGTTTCCAGGGAACCGGCTACACCTTC. Residues: CASSFQGTGYTF.

V usage is TRBV19 and J usage is TRBJ1-1; TRBD1 is a possible D gene (6 bases). The ends were cut back, 8 bases at V and 1 base at J, with 17 bases in the middle. Germline V gene sequence: CDR1 LNHDA, CDR2 SQIVND (reference sequence). This CDR3 is 15 amino acids long. CDR3 DNA sequence: TGTGCCAGTGGCCTTGCGGGGGCTGGGAACACTGAAGCTTTCTTT. This gives the protein CASGLAGAGNTEAFF.

The chain combines TRBV12-3 or TRBV12-4 with TRBJ1-2; no definite D call. Trimming removed 3 bases from V and 7 bases from J, with 9 bases in between. CDR3 length: 12 amino acids. The CDR3 spells CASSFTGFGYTF. The CDR3 coding sequence is TGTGCCAGCAGTTTCACGGGCTTTGGCTACACCTTC.

V gene TRBV7-9 combines with J gene TRBJ1-4; D is perhaps TRBD1 (6 bases). The V end was cut by 5 bases, the J end by 7 bases, with 20 bases between. The CDR3 totals 16 residues. Germline V CDR1 and CDR2: SEHNR, FQNEAQ (reference sequence). The CDR3 DNA sequence: TGTGCCAGCAGCCAGGGGTCGGGACATTGGCGTGAAAAACTGTTTTTT. This encodes CASSQGSGHWREKLFF.

Here the CDR3 DNA reads TGTGCCAGCAGCGTAGGGGGACAGCAGAATCAGCCCCAGCATTTT. It translates to CASSVGGQQNQPQHF. This rearrangement joins TRBV9 to TRBJ1-5; 7 bases map to TRBD1. CDR3 size: 15 residues. Per germline, CDR1 SGDLS and CDR2 YYNGEE. The ends lost 0 bases at V and 4 bases at J; junction bases unmatched: 4.

This clone came up a few times. The chain links TRBV7-8 to TRBJ2-1; 13 nucleotides line up with TRBD2. J gave up 8 bases and V 5 bases, and 12 bases lay outside the gene matches. Looked up from germline, CDR1 is SGHVS and CDR2 is FQNEAQ. The CDR3 runs to 17 residues. The CDR3 region is CASSPPTTSGGIDEQFF. CDR3 coding DNA: TGTGCCAGCAGCCCCCCTACGACTAGCGGGGGGATCGATGAGCAGTTCTTC.

The rearrangement joins TRBV5-4 to TRBJ2-3, with D perhaps TRBD2 (7 bases). The length of the CDR3 is 17 residues. Germline V CDR1 and CDR2: SGHNT, YYREEE (reference sequence). The germline V and J ends were trimmed by 4 bases and 0 bases, with 18 bases remaining between them. CDR3 DNA sequence: TGTGCCAGCAGCCCCCAGGGGCGGGGGTTGAGCACAGATACGCAGTATTTT. This translates into CASSPQGRGLSTDTQYF.

The chain joins TRBV28 to TRBJ2-4; D remains ambiguous. Germline V gene sequence: CDR1 MDHEN, CDR2 SYDVKM. The CDR3 totals 16 residues. Between the trimmed V and J ends, which lost 4 bases and 0 bases, there was a span of 13 bases. CDR3 DNA: TGTGCCAGCAGTTATCTCGGGCCACAAGCCAAAAACATTCAGTACTTC. Translation: CASSYLGPQAKNIQYF. The full variable domain, completed using reference TRBV28 and TRBJ2-4, is DVKVTQSSRYLVKRTGEKVFLECVQDMDHENMFWYRQDPGLGLRLIYFSYDVKMKEKGDIPEGYSVSREKKERFSLILESASTNQTSMYLCASSYLGPQAKNIQYFGAGTRLSVL.

This clone was detected only once. J is TRBJ1-6 and V is TRBV5-1, with D possibly matching TRBD1 (6 bases). Trimming removed 1 base at V and 7 bases at J, with 15 bases between. The V gene's germline CDR1 is SGHRS and CDR2 YFSETQ. This CDR3 is 16 amino acids long. Here the CDR3 DNA reads TGCGCCAGCAGCTTGCGGCCAGGGGCGGGAAATTCACCCCTCCACTTT. It encodes CASSLRPGAGNSPLHF.

V is TRBV7-3 and J is TRBJ2-3; 10 bases map to TRBD1. The CDR3 consists of 15 residues. Trimming cost V 5 bases and J 1 base; bases outside gene matches: 3. In germline, CDR1 is SGHTA, CDR2 FQGTGA. CDR3 region: CASSLGQGGTDTQYF. DNA of the CDR3: TGTGCCAGCAGCCTCGGACAGGGGGGCACAGATACGCAGTATTTT.

This clone was found once. The CDR3 DNA sequence: TGTGCCACCAGTGGGGACAGGTCCTACGAGCAGTACTTC. This gives the protein CATSGDRSYEQYF. The gene calls are TRBV24-1 and TRBJ2-7, with 8 nucleotides matching TRBD1. Germline-derived CDR1 and CDR2 are KGHDR and SFDVKD. The V segment lost 5 bases and the J segment 1 base; nucleotides outside the gene matches: 0. CDR3 length: 13 residues.

This clone was observed a handful of times. J is TRBJ1-2 and V is TRBV5-6, with 10 positions matching TRBD1. Germline V gives CDR1 SGHDT, CDR2 YYEEEE. CDR3 length: 15 residues. J lost 5 bases, V lost 2 bases, and 6 bases had no gene match. The CDR3 loop reads CASSFGDRGTYGYTF. The CDR3 DNA sequence: TGTGCCAGCAGCTTTGGGGACAGGGGCACGTATGGCTACACCTTC.

The rearrangement uses TRBV5-4 and TRBJ2-3; D perhaps matches TRBD1 (6 bases). Germline CDR1 and CDR2: SGHNT and YYREEE (reference sequence). The V end lost 3 bases, the J end lost 4 bases, and 18 bases lay between the germline ends. The CDR3 consists of 16 residues. CDR3 nucleotide sequence: TGTGCCAGCAGCTATTCGCAGGGGCAAGGAGCAGATACGCAGTATTTT. Translated, it gives CASSYSQGQGADTQYF.

The genes are TRBV14 and TRBJ2-1; TRBD2 might be the D (7 bases). There are 16 residues in the CDR3. V lost 1 base and J lost 7, with 17 bases in between. CDR1 SGHDN and CDR2 FVKESK come from the germline V gene. The CDR3, as DNA: TGTGCCAGCAGCCAAGTGGGGGGGCGAAAAGGGAATGAGCAGTTCTTC. Translation: CASSQVGGRKGNEQFF.

This clone was seen a few times. V usage is TRBV5-1 and J usage is TRBJ1-6; 10 positions agree with TRBD1. The CDR3 is 15 amino acids. The germline V gene encodes CDR1 SGHRS and CDR2 YFSETQ. The V gene end was trimmed by 0 bases and the J gene end by 9 bases; junction bases not matched to a gene: 3. The CDR3 coding sequence is TGCGCCAGCAGCTTGGAGGGGGACAGGGGTTCACCCCTCCACTTT. Translating gives CASSLEGDRGSPLHF.

The chain carries TRBV28 and TRBJ2-3; the D gene could be TRBD1 or TRBD2 (6 bases each). CDR1 is MDHEN, CDR2 SYDVKM, per germline. This CDR3 region has 15 residues. V dropped 4 bases and J dropped 6 bases, with 17 bases sitting between them. The CDR3 DNA reads TGTGCCAGCAGTTCCCCAATCGGGGGCCAGGATACGCAGTATTTT. Translating gives CASSSPIGGQDTQYF.

V gene TRBV29-1 combines with J gene TRBJ1-2; no reliable D call. From germline, CDR1 is SQVTM and CDR2 ANQGSEA. The germline V and J ends were trimmed by 2 bases and 2 bases, with 9 bases remaining between them. The length of the CDR3 is 13 residues. In DNA, the CDR3 is TGCAGCGTTGAATTTCAAGGGAACTATGGCTACACCTTC. Translation: CSVEFQGNYGYTF.

The chain recombines TRBV5-1 with TRBJ2-5; D tentatively fits TRBD1 or TRBD2 (5 bases each). The V gene's germline CDR1 is SGHRS and CDR2 YFSETQ. CDR3 length: 15 residues. V lost 4 bases, J lost 6 bases, and 19 bases lay in between. The CDR3 DNA reads as TGCGCCAGCAGCCGACTGGACACTAGGTCCCAGACCCAGTACTTC. Translated, it gives CASSRLDTRSQTQYF.

The rearrangement links TRBV3-1 (or the pseudogene TRBV3-2) to TRBJ2-7; no clear D gene. The V end was cut by 1 base, the J end by 0 bases, with 7 bases between. Germline CDR1 is LGHDT and CDR2 is YNNKEL (reference sequence). There are 14 residues in the CDR3. CDR3 DNA: TGTGCCAGCAGCCAAGCCACCAGCTCCTACGAGCAGTACTTC. Its protein product is CASSQATSSYEQYF.

This clone appeared a single time. The chain couples TRBV2 to TRBJ2-1; 13 bases are shared with TRBD2. In germline, CDR1 is SNHLY, CDR2 FYNNEI. The ends lost 5 bases at V and 7 bases at J; junction bases unmatched: 8. There are 16 residues in the CDR3. The CDR3 loop is CASSPTGTSGANEQFF. The CDR3 nucleotides read TGTGCCAGCAGTCCCACCGGGACTAGCGGGGCGAATGAGCAGTTCTTC.

Here the CDR3 reads CASSPPIEYEQYF. Written as DNA, the CDR3 is TGTGCCAGCTCACCACCGATCGAATACGAGCAGTACTTC. This rearrangement joins TRBV18 to TRBJ2-7; D is unclear. Germline V gene data show CDR1 as KGHSH and CDR2 as LQKENI. The CDR3 runs to 13 residues. V was clipped by 0 bases and J by 4 bases, with 7 bases between them.

The chain recombines TRBV6-6 with TRBJ1-4; 7 bases map to TRBD1. Germline CDR1 MNHNY, CDR2 SVGAGI (reference sequence). This CDR3 is 13 amino acids long. Unmatched junction bases numbered 7, after V lost 10 bases and J lost 5 bases. The CDR3 is CATRGQWNEKLFF. In DNA form, the CDR3 reads TGTGCCACAAGGGGACAGTGGAATGAAAAACTGTTTTTT.

V is TRBV7-9 and J is TRBJ2-3; 11 bases map to TRBD1. CDR3 length: 16 residues. Trimming cost V 5 bases and J 3 bases; bases outside gene matches: 7. Germline CDR1 SEHNR, CDR2 FQNEAQ (reference sequence). This chain's CDR3 is CASSIRTGGRTDTQYF. In nucleotides, the CDR3 is TGTGCCAGCAGCATTAGGACAGGGGGCAGAACAGATACGCAGTATTTT.

The genes are TRBV3-1 (or the pseudogene TRBV3-2) and TRBJ2-3, with TRBD2 as a possible D gene (6 bases). Deletions cut 1 base from V and 3 bases from J, with 17 bases between. This CDR3 region has 17 residues. Per germline, CDR1 LGHDT and CDR2 YNNKEL (reference sequence). CDR3 residues: CASSQAAGPKLTDTQYF. For the CDR3, the DNA is TGTGCCAGCAGCCAAGCAGCGGGCCCGAAGTTGACAGATACGCAGTATTTT.

This chain uses TRBV28 with TRBJ1-4; D is perhaps TRBD1 (5 bases). Germline loops: CDR1 MDHEN, CDR2 SYDVKM. Trimming pared 1 base from V and 4 bases from J, leaving 10 bases between. This CDR3 has 15 residues. CDR3 in amino acids: CASSLSGNGNEKLFF. CDR3 nucleotides: TGTGCCAGCAGTTTATCAGGGAATGGTAATGAAAAACTGTTTTTT.

This clone was recorded a few times. The V and J genes are TRBV14 and TRBJ2-2, with D uncertain. The CDR3 spans 17 residues. Germline loops: CDR1 SGHDN, CDR2 FVKESK. V lost 4 bases, J lost 0 bases, and 15 bases lay in between. In DNA form, the CDR3 reads TGTGCCAGCAGCCGTTGGGCCCGGCGAACGAACACCGGGGAGCTGTTTTTT. Protein product: CASSRWARRTNTGELFF.